Listed below are T cell receptor beta chains from one sample, sequenced in a study of monozygotic twins with inflammatory bowel disease. From the 5' RACE reads, TCRdb lists one entry per CDR3 protein and no DNA. The clone table shows some 400,000 distinct CDR3 sequences, with the ten largest holding approximately 2.4%. The material sequenced was blood. Receptors originate from a human donor with ulcerative colitis or Crohn's disease, or a healthy co-twin of an affected twin (not recorded which). Each CDR3 is given with its conserved first and last residue. Fields, in order: J gene, V gene, CDR3 protein.

j_gene: TRBJ2-5; v_gene: TRBV21-1; CDR3aa: CASSKEGRGRSETQYF
j_gene: TRBJ1-1; v_gene: TRBV6-1; CDR3aa: CATTVQYSSNTEAFF
j_gene: TRBJ2-5; v_gene: TRBV20-1; CDR3aa: CSAPTSGDETQYF
j_gene: TRBJ1-6; v_gene: TRBV20-1; CDR3aa: CSATSSYNSPLHF
j_gene: TRBJ2-2; v_gene: TRBV12-3/TRBV12-4; CDR3aa: CASSQRQISNTGELFF
j_gene: TRBJ2-2; v_gene: TRBV29-1; CDR3aa: CSVRTATGELFF
j_gene: TRBJ2-1; v_gene: TRBV24-1; CDR3aa: CATSDFPWDNYNEQFF
j_gene: TRBJ1-4; v_gene: TRBV5-1; CDR3aa: CASSWRQGVLGEKLFF
j_gene: TRBJ2-3; v_gene: TRBV20-1; CDR3aa: CSANSGKSTDTQYF
j_gene: TRBJ2-1; v_gene: TRBV5-1; CDR3aa: CASSSPTGGGEQFF
j_gene: TRBJ1-1; v_gene: TRBV12-3/TRBV12-4; CDR3aa: CASTNRGGSSEAFF
j_gene: TRBJ1-4; v_gene: TRBV5-1; CDR3aa: CASTRTGGMYEKLFF
j_gene: TRBJ2-7; v_gene: TRBV7-2; CDR3aa: CASSLAGTGGLPYEQYF
j_gene: TRBJ1-1; v_gene: TRBV4-2; CDR3aa: CASSQPRQGWANTEAFF
j_gene: TRBJ2-1; v_gene: TRBV6-1; CDR3aa: CASSGGTGDNEQFF
j_gene: TRBJ2-7; v_gene: TRBV27; CDR3aa: CASSLSVRAYEQYF
j_gene: TRBJ2-4; v_gene: TRBV12-3/TRBV12-4; CDR3aa: CASSSIGSGLAKNIQYF
j_gene: TRBJ1-5; v_gene: TRBV19; CDR3aa: CASSGLNQPQHF
j_gene: TRBJ1-3; v_gene: TRBV12-3/TRBV12-4; CDR3aa: CASSSGYGNTIYF
j_gene: TRBJ1-6; v_gene: TRBV5-5; CDR3aa: CASSPGASYNSPLHF
j_gene: TRBJ1-5; v_gene: TRBV6-6; CDR3aa: CASSQGARNQPQHF
j_gene: TRBJ2-1; v_gene: TRBV18; CDR3aa: CASSPRLAGVQDEQFF
j_gene: TRBJ2-3; v_gene: TRBV7-3; CDR3aa: CASSLGGSGNTDTQYF
j_gene: TRBJ2-4; v_gene: TRBV6-1; CDR3aa: CASGGGTPLAENIQYF
j_gene: TRBJ1-2; v_gene: TRBV4-1; CDR3aa: CASSQDASRGVYGYTF
j_gene: TRBJ2-3; v_gene: TRBV29-1; CDR3aa: CSVGGVGATDTQYF
j_gene: TRBJ1-5; v_gene: TRBV5-4; CDR3aa: CASSPGALNQPQHF
j_gene: TRBJ2-7; v_gene: TRBV5-4; CDR3aa: CASAGERESEQYF
j_gene: TRBJ2-2; v_gene: TRBV3-1; CDR3aa: CASSQEWVTGELFF
j_gene: TRBJ2-5; v_gene: TRBV12-3/TRBV12-4; CDR3aa: CASNSRGAETQYF
j_gene: TRBJ2-5; v_gene: TRBV27; CDR3aa: CASIAEGLAETQETQYF
j_gene: TRBJ2-3; v_gene: TRBV5-1; CDR3aa: CASSLGGETDTQYF
j_gene: TRBJ2-2; v_gene: TRBV7-6; CDR3aa: CASSLAGTGMFLAGELFF
j_gene: TRBJ1-5; v_gene: TRBV15; CDR3aa: CATSKALYEEQPQHF
j_gene: TRBJ1-4; v_gene: TRBV20-1; CDR3aa: CSARSTEKLFF
j_gene: TRBJ2-2; v_gene: TRBV5-4; CDR3aa: CASSFNLASHTGELFF
j_gene: TRBJ2-7; v_gene: TRBV10-3; CDR3aa: CAIRSGTKEQYF
j_gene: TRBJ1-5; v_gene: TRBV20-1; CDR3aa: CSARGLGQPQHF
j_gene: TRBJ2-2; v_gene: TRBV28; CDR3aa: CASSTGTSPGELFF
j_gene: TRBJ2-1; v_gene: TRBV4-2; CDR3aa: CASSQVLERSYNEQFF
j_gene: TRBJ2-3; v_gene: TRBV20-1; CDR3aa: CSARDRETGFSSTQYF
j_gene: TRBJ1-1; v_gene: TRBV7-8; CDR3aa: CASSSTPLNTEAFF
j_gene: TRBJ2-5; v_gene: TRBV7-9; CDR3aa: CASSFEAGGETQYF
j_gene: TRBJ2-7; v_gene: TRBV29-1; CDR3aa: CSVVEGQGTYEQYF
j_gene: TRBJ2-7; v_gene: TRBV28; CDR3aa: CASSLIDPSYEQYF
j_gene: TRBJ2-2; v_gene: TRBV11-2; CDR3aa: CASSFPRGESGELFF
j_gene: TRBJ2-3; v_gene: TRBV4-1; CDR3aa: CASSQGGSNHYTQYF
j_gene: TRBJ2-1; v_gene: TRBV19; CDR3aa: CASTLDSYNEQFF
j_gene: TRBJ1-1; v_gene: TRBV20-1; CDR3aa: CSASEGTEAFF
j_gene: TRBJ1-1; v_gene: TRBV5-1; CDR3aa: CASSLGTVNTEAFF
j_gene: TRBJ1-5; v_gene: TRBV28; CDR3aa: CASSLLGADNQPQHF
j_gene: TRBJ2-2; v_gene: TRBV6-6; CDR3aa: CASKVGGNTGELFF
j_gene: TRBJ2-5; v_gene: TRBV3-1; CDR3aa: CASSQDYRGQYF
j_gene: TRBJ2-7; v_gene: TRBV15; CDR3aa: CATSRDWTGGENEQYF
j_gene: TRBJ2-2; v_gene: TRBV4-1; CDR3aa: CASSQGYSTGELFF
j_gene: TRBJ1-5; v_gene: TRBV20-1; CDR3aa: CSAAGTGTLYSNQSQHF
j_gene: TRBJ2-7; v_gene: TRBV11-2; CDR3aa: CASKTGGTGSYEQYF
j_gene: TRBJ1-1; v_gene: TRBV7-9; CDR3aa: CASSLVGQANTEAFF
j_gene: TRBJ2-3; v_gene: TRBV12-3/TRBV12-4; CDR3aa: CASSGTVTDTQYF
j_gene: TRBJ1-4; v_gene: TRBV19; CDR3aa: CASGQRYEKLFF